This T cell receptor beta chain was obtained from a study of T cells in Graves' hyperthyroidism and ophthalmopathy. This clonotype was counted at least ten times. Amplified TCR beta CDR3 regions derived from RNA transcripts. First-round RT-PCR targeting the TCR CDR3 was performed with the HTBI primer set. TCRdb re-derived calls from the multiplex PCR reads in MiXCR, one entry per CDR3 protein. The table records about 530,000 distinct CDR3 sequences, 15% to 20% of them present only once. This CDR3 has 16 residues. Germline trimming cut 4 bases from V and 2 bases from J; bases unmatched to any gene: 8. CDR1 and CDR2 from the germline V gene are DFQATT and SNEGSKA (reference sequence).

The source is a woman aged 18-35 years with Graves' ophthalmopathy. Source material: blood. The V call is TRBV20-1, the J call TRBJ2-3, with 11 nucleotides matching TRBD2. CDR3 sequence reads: CSAITLAGGNTDTQYF. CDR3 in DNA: TGCAGTGCTATCACCTTAGCGGGAGGGAACACAGATACGCAGTATTTT.